This T cell receptor beta chain was profiled in a study of EBV T-cell therapy then PD-1 blockade in nasopharyngeal carcinoma. Germline-derived CDR1 and CDR2 are DFQATT and SNEGSKA (reference sequence). V was clipped by 3 bases and J by 3 bases, with 15 bases between them. The CDR3 is 15 residues long. Regarding treatment: AdE1-LMPpoly-expanded autologous EBV-specific T-cell therapy followed by anti-PD-1 nivolumab. This clone was detected once. As yet, its antigen is unknown. The protocol was immunoSEQ multiplex PCR, while the TCRdb copy is restricted to in-frame clones and leaves out a portion. The sample lists about 17,000 clones, 80% to 85% occurring once.

The TCR originated in a man aged 35 to 55 with nasopharyngeal carcinoma. The chain employs TRBV20-1 and TRBJ1-5; no firm D call. Sequenced here: CD8+ T cells from blood, sampled at day 0 from a patient whose treatment included autologous EBV-specific T cells and nivolumab. The CDR3 DNA reads as TGCAGTGCTAGTCCCCGAAGGGAGCCCAATCAGCCCCAGCATTTT. Its translation is CSASPRREPNQPQHF.